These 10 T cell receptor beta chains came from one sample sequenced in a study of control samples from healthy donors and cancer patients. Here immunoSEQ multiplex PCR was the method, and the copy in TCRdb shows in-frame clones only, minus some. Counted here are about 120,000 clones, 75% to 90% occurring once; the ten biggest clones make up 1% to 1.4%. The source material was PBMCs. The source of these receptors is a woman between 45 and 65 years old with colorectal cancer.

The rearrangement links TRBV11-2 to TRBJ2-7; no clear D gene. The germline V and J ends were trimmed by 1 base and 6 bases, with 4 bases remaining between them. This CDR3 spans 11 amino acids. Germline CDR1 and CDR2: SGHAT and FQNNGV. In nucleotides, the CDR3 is TGTGCCAGCAGCTTAGCGGGCGAGCAGTACTTC. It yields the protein CASSLAGEQYF.

The CDR3 DNA sequence: TGTGCCACCAGCAGGCTGAACAGGGGGCTCACGAATGAAAAACTGTTTTTT. This codes for CATSRLNRGLTNEKLFF. The genes are TRBV15 and TRBJ1-4, with 9 positions matching TRBD1. V gave up 3 bases and J gave up 5 bases; unmatched junction bases: 10. The CDR3 has 17 residues. CDR1 and CDR2 (germline): LNHNV, YYDKDF (reference sequence).

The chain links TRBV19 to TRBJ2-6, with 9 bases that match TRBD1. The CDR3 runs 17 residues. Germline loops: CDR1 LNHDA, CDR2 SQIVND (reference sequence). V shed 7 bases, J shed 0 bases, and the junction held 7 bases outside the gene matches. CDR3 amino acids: CASNRGRIFSGANVLTF. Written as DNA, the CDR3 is TGTGCCAGTAACAGGGGGCGGATATTCTCTGGGGCCAACGTCCTGACTTTC. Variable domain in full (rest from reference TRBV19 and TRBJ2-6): DGGITQSPKYLFRKEGQNVTLSCEQNLNHDAMYWYRQDPGQGLRLIYYSQIVNDFQKGDIAEGYSVSREKKESFPLTVTSAQKNPTAFYLCASNRGRIFSGANVLTFGAGSRLTVL.

The CDR3 reads CASSPEGRETQYF. CDR3 coding DNA: TGTGCCAGCAGTCCGGAAGGGAGGGAGACCCAGTACTTC. This sequence joins TRBV11-2 and TRBJ2-5, with D maybe TRBD2 (6 bases). The germline V gene encodes CDR1 SGHAT and CDR2 FQNNGV. Trimming removed 6 bases at V and 5 bases at J, with 13 bases between. The CDR3 has 13 amino acids.

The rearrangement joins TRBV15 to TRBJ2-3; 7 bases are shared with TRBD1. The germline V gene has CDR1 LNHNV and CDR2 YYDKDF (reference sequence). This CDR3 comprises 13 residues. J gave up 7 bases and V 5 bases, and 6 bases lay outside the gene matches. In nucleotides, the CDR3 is TGTGCCACCAGCGGTCAACAGGGGAATACGCAGTATTTT. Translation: CATSGQQGNTQYF.

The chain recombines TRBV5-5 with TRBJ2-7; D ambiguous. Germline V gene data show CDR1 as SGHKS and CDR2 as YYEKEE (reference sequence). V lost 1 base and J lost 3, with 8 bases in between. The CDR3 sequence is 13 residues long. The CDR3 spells CASSLYGYYEQYF. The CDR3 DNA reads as TGTGCCAGCAGCTTGTACGGGTACTACGAGCAGTACTTC.

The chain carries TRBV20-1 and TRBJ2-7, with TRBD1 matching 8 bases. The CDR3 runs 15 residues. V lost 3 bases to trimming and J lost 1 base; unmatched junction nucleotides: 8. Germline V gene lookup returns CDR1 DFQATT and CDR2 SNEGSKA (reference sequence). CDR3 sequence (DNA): TGCAGTGCTAGTTCGTGGACAGGGACTTCCTACGAGCAGTACTTC. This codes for CSASSWTGTSYEQYF.

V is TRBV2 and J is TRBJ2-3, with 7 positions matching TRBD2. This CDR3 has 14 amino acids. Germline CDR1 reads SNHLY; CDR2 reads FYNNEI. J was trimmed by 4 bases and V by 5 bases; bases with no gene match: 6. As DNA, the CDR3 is TGTGCCAGCAGTCCTGGGGGGGGGTCAGATACGCAGTATTTT. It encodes CASSPGGGSDTQYF. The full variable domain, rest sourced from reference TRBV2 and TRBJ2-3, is EPEVTQTPSHQVTQMGQEVILRCVPISNHLYFYWYRQILGQKVEFLVSFYNNEISEKSEIFDDQFSVERPDGSNFTLKIRSTKLEDSAMYFCASSPGGGSDTQYFGPGTRLTVL.

The CDR3 sequence is CASSGQDGYYGYTF. Written as DNA, the CDR3 is TGTGCCAGCAGCGGACAGGATGGGTACTATGGCTACACCTTC. The genes are TRBV9 and TRBJ1-2; a weak D match, TRBD1 (6 bases). The germline CDR1 and CDR2 sequences are SGDLS and YYNGEE. The CDR3 covers 14 residues. Trimming took 3 bases from V and 3 from J, leaving 12 bases between them.

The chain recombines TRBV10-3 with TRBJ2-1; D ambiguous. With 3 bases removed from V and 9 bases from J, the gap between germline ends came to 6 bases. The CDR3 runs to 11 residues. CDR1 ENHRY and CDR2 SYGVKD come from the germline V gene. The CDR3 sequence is CAISEVSEQFF. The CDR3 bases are TGTGCCATCAGTGAAGTTTCTGAGCAGTTCTTC.